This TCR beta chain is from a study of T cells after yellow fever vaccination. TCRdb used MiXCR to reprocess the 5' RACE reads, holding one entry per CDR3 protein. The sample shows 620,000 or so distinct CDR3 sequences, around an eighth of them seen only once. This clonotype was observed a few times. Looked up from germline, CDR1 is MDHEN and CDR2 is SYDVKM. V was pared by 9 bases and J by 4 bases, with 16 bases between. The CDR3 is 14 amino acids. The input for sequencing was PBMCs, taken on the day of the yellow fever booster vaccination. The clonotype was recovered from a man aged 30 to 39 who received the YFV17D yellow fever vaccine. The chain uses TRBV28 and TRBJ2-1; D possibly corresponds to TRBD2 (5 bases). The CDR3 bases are TGTGCCAGTCAGATGGAGGAACGATACAATGAGCAGTTCTTC. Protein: CASQMEERYNEQFF.